This TCR beta chain derives from a study of T cell responses to AZD1222 COVID-19 vaccine. Trimming took off 10 bases at V and 4 bases at J, with 11 bases between the two ends. The germline gives CDR1 SEHNR, CDR2 FQNEAQ (reference sequence). The CDR3 has 11 residues. The method was immunoSEQ multiplex PCR; TCRdb's version includes in-frame clones alone and lacks a portion of them. This sample has 50,000 to 70,000 clones, with 85% found just once. Only one count was recorded for this clone. J is TRBJ2-7 and V is TRBV7-9; D is uncertain. This TCR came from an adult in good health. The source material was peripheral blood, sampled on day 0 of MenACWY control vaccination. The CDR3 protein is CAIRTEYEQYF. CDR3 DNA: TGTGCCATCCGGACGGAATACGAGCAGTACTTC.